A selection of T cell receptor beta chains follows, all from one sample in a study of shared clonotypes between healthy human individuals. Libraries were prepared by immunoSEQ multiplex PCR; TCRdb keeps only in-frame clonotypes and omits some of them. This table has fewer than 1.8 million clones, around 98.5% appearing once. Sequenced sample: naive CD4+ T cells sorted from blood. These TCRs come from a man in his thirties or forties in good health. Both conserved end residues are part of each CDR3. Fields, in order: V gene, J gene, clone size, CDR3 protein. Clone sizes are given selectively: once, few, many, or a class where the clone is expanded.

v_gene: TRBV5-1; j_gene: TRBJ1-4; abundance: NA; CDR3aa: CASSLIGQINEKLFF
v_gene: TRBV9; j_gene: TRBJ2-7; abundance: few; CDR3aa: CASSVEGTSGYEQYF
v_gene: TRBV4-3; j_gene: TRBJ1-1; abundance: NA; CDR3aa: CASRRGTDTEAFF
v_gene: TRBV30; j_gene: TRBJ1-5; abundance: NA; CDR3aa: CACSVGSNQPQHF
v_gene: TRBV18; j_gene: TRBJ2-7; abundance: NA; CDR3aa: CASSPPSGDEQYF
v_gene: TRBV5-1; j_gene: TRBJ2-1; abundance: NA; CDR3aa: CASSLGGASYNEQFF
v_gene: TRBV25-1; j_gene: TRBJ1-1; abundance: few; CDR3aa: CASTLNTEAFF
v_gene: TRBV5-1; j_gene: TRBJ2-7; abundance: NA; CDR3aa: CASSLTDEQYF
v_gene: TRBV7-9; j_gene: TRBJ1-1; abundance: NA; CDR3aa: CASSPDAFF
v_gene: TRBV5-4; j_gene: TRBJ1-1; abundance: NA; CDR3aa: CASSLGDRANTEAFF
v_gene: TRBV7-2; j_gene: TRBJ2-5; abundance: NA; CDR3aa: CASSPPGLPKETQYF
v_gene: TRBV29-1; j_gene: TRBJ2-7; abundance: NA; CDR3aa: CSVELAGLYEQYF
v_gene: TRBV7-6; j_gene: TRBJ2-3; abundance: NA; CDR3aa: CASSLESPGLAGADTQYF
v_gene: TRBV6-6; j_gene: TRBJ2-1; abundance: NA; CDR3aa: CASSYSRGSSYNEQFF
v_gene: TRBV5-1; j_gene: TRBJ2-2; abundance: NA; CDR3aa: CASSSHRGGPGELFF
v_gene: TRBV11-3; j_gene: TRBJ2-1; abundance: NA; CDR3aa: CASSRGLAGGDEQFF
v_gene: TRBV5-1; j_gene: TRBJ2-5; abundance: NA; CDR3aa: CASSLAPTSAGGETQYF
v_gene: TRBV29-1; j_gene: TRBJ1-1; abundance: NA; CDR3aa: CSAAGGPNTEAFF
v_gene: TRBV29-1; j_gene: TRBJ1-1; abundance: NA; CDR3aa: CSVRTERGTEAFF
v_gene: TRBV19; j_gene: TRBJ1-5; abundance: NA; CDR3aa: CASSVLQGISNQPQHF
v_gene: TRBV11-1; j_gene: TRBJ2-5; abundance: NA; CDR3aa: CASSLRPGQETQYF
v_gene: TRBV19; j_gene: TRBJ2-3; abundance: NA; CDR3aa: CASSAAGLAAASTDTQYF
v_gene: TRBV30; j_gene: TRBJ2-1; abundance: NA; CDR3aa: CAWSDQVEQFF
v_gene: TRBV6-6; j_gene: TRBJ2-7; abundance: NA; CDR3aa: CASSQGAYEQYF
v_gene: TRBV28; j_gene: TRBJ2-7; abundance: once; CDR3aa: CASSSGTGGEYEQYF
v_gene: TRBV9; j_gene: TRBJ2-3; abundance: NA; CDR3aa: CASSPSSFDTQYF
v_gene: TRBV11-2; j_gene: TRBJ2-7; abundance: NA; CDR3aa: CASSFRLAGPYYEQYF
v_gene: TRBV7-7; j_gene: TRBJ2-2; abundance: NA; CDR3aa: CASSSIDLPTGELFF
v_gene: TRBV5-1; j_gene: TRBJ1-1; abundance: NA; CDR3aa: CASSLTLGGTEAFF
v_gene: TRBV2; j_gene: TRBJ2-7; abundance: NA; CDR3aa: CASPMGGYEQYF
v_gene: TRBV27; j_gene: TRBJ2-5; abundance: NA; CDR3aa: CASSLYRQGVETQYF
v_gene: TRBV19; j_gene: TRBJ1-2; abundance: NA; CDR3aa: CASSSQINYGYTF
v_gene: TRBV9; j_gene: TRBJ2-3; abundance: NA; CDR3aa: CASSFAGGAQSDTQYF
v_gene: TRBV19; j_gene: TRBJ2-5; abundance: NA; CDR3aa: CASSTFLAGVTTETQYF
v_gene: TRBV6-1; j_gene: TRBJ1-2; abundance: NA; CDR3aa: CASGDRGGYGYTF
v_gene: TRBV19; j_gene: TRBJ1-5; abundance: NA; CDR3aa: CASKQDRNQPQHF
v_gene: TRBV2; j_gene: TRBJ2-3; abundance: NA; CDR3aa: CASSLAGNTDTQYF
v_gene: TRBV5-5; j_gene: TRBJ2-5; abundance: NA; CDR3aa: CASSLPPATQYF
v_gene: TRBV5-8; j_gene: TRBJ2-5; abundance: once; CDR3aa: CASSLPRGYQETQYF
v_gene: TRBV16; j_gene: TRBJ2-1; abundance: NA; CDR3aa: CASSQSHEQFF
v_gene: TRBV6-5; j_gene: TRBJ2-1; abundance: NA; CDR3aa: CASSFAGTENNEQFF
v_gene: TRBV2; j_gene: TRBJ1-1; abundance: NA; CDR3aa: CASSRAGQLTEAFF